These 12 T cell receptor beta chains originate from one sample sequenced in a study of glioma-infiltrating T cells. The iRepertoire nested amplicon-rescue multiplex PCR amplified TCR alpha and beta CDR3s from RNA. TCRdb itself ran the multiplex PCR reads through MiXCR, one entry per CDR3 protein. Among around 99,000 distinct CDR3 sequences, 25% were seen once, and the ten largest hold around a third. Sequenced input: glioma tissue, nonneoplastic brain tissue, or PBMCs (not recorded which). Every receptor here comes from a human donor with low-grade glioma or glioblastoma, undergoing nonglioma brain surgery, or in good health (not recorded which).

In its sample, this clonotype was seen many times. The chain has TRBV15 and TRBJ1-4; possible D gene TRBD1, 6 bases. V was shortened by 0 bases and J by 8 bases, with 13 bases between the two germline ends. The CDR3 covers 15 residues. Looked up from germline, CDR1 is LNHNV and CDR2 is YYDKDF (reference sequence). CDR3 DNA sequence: TGTGCCACCAGCAGAGAGCAGGGGTTTTACGAAAAACTGTTTTTT. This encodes CATSREQGFYEKLFF.

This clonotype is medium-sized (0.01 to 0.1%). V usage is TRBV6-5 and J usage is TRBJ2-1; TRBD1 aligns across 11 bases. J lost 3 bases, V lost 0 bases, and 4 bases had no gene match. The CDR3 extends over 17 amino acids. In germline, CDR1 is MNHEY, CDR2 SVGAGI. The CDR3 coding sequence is TGTGCCAGCAGTTACTCGAAGGGGACAGGGGGCTACAATGAGCAGTTCTTC. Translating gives CASSYSKGTGGYNEQFF.

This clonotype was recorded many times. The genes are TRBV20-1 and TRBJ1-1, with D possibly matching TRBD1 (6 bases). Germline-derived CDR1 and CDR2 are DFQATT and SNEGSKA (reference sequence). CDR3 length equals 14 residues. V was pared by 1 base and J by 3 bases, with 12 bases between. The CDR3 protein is CSARGGQEYTEAFF. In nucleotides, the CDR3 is TGCAGTGCTAGAGGGGGGCAGGAGTACACTGAAGCTTTCTTT.

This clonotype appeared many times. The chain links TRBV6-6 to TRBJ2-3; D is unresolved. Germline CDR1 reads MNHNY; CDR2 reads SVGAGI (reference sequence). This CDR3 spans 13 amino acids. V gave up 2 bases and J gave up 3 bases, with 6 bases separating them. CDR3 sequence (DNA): TGTGCCAGCAGTTACCGCGGTACAGATACGCAGTATTTT. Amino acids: CASSYRGTDTQYF.

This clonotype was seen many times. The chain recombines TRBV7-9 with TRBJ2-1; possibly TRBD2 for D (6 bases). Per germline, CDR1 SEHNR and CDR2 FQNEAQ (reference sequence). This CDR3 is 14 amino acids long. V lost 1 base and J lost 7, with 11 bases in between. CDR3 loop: CASSLERRENEQFF. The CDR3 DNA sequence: TGTGCCAGCAGCTTAGAGCGGAGGGAAAATGAGCAGTTCTTC.

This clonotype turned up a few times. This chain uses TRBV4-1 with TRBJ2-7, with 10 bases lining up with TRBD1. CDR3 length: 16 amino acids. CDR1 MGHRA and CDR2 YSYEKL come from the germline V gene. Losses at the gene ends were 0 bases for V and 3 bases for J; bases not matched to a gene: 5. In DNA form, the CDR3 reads TGCGCCAGCAGCCAAGATCCGGACAGGGGGTTCTACGAGCAGTACTTC. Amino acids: CASSQDPDRGFYEQYF.

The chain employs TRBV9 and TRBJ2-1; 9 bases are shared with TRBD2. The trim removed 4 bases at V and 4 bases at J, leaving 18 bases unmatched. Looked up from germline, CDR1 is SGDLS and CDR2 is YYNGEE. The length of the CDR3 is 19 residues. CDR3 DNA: TGTGCCAGCAGCCACCCCATAATTTGGGCTAGCGGGGATTACAATGAGCAGTTCTTC. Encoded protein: CASSHPIIWASGDYNEQFF.

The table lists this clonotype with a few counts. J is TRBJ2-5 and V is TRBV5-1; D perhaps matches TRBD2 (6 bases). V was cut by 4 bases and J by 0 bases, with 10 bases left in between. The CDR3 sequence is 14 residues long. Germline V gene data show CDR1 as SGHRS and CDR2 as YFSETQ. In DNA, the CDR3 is TGCGCCAGCAGCCCCGCGGGGAACCAAGAGACCCAGTACTTC. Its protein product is CASSPAGNQETQYF.

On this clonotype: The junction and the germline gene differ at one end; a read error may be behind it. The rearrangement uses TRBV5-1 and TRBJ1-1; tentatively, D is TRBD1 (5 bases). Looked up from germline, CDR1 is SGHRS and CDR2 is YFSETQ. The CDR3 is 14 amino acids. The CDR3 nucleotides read TGCGCCAGCAGCAGCGACAGAGTCAACACTGAAGCTTCCTTT. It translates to CASSSDRVNTEASF.

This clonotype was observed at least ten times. The DNA for the CDR3 is TGTGCCAGCAGTCCCGGGACAAAAGCTTTCTTT. Protein: CASSPGTKAFF. The chain joins TRBV2 to TRBJ1-1; perhaps TRBD1 as D (6 bases). This CDR3 is 11 amino acids long. V was pared by 5 bases and J by 9 bases, with 10 bases between. Germline values: CDR1 SNHLY, CDR2 FYNNEI.

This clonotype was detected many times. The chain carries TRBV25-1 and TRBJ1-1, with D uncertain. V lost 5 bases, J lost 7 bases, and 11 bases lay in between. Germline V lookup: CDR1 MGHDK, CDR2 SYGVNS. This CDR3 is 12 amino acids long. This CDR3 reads CASSPRRDEAFF. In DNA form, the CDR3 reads TGTGCCAGCAGTCCACGTCGAGATGAAGCTTTCTTT.

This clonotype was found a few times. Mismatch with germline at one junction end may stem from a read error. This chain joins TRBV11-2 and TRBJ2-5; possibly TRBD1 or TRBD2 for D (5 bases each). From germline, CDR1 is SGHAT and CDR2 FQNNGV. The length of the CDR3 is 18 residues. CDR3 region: CASSSPKNPRGPQETQYF. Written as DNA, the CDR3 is TGTGCCAGCAGCTCACCCAAAAACCCCCGGGGCCCCCAAGAGACTCAGTACTTC.